The clone carrying this TCR beta chain was counted once. The data were taken from a study of blood T cell repertoires in COVID-19. Study background: In each case, the material was cDNA or gDNA derived from T cells, B-cell-depleted T cells, or PBMCs.

As processed by the authors: Amplification with reference gene primers provided the estimates of nucleated cell counts. TCRdb keeps only in-frame clones here, not all; method: immunoSEQ multiplex PCR. The V and J calls and clone size were taken over from that table, and D and trimming were inferred from the DNA. The table lists about 180,000 clones, 75% to 90% of them singletons, with approximately 11% in the top ten. This CDR3 is built from 19 residues. Germline CDR1 and CDR2: SGHRS and YFSETQ. V shed 4 bases and J 0 bases; nucleotides not matched to a gene: 18. Sequenced: peripheral blood. The chain employs TRBV5-1 and TRBJ2-5; 7 bases are shared with TRBD2. This clonotype was obtained from a human donor with active or convalescent COVID-19. The donor label of this sample is uncertain. CDR3 coding DNA: TGCGCCAGCAGCCAGGGAAACCGGGACTACCCACCGAACCAAGAGACCCAGTACTTC. As protein: CASSQGNRDYPPNQETQYF.